Below are 24 T cell receptor beta chains sequenced from a single sample in a study of vaccination and CD4 T cells after COVID-19 (dated by TCRdb to between 2020 and 2023). The treatment or condition label of this sample denotes: roughly 10-day PBMC culture with coronavirus spike peptide pools or control peptides (ViraFEST assay). CD4+ T cells from unexposed donors were collected before the COVID-19 pandemic (2011-2018). Library generation was performed with PCR. Sequencing was performed on an Illumina iSeq 100. DNA from cultured CD4+ T cells underwent TCR sequencing with the Oncomine TCR Beta short-read assay at the Johns Hopkins FTIC core. TCRdb reran the public reads through fastp at Q25 and MiXCR, keeping productive beta chains. Rows merge per CDR3 protein into single entries with the most common DNA and genes. The table for this sample lists around 1,200 distinct CDR3 sequences; more than 13% of them were counted only once. About 52% of the sample comes from the top ten.

Which antigens these TCRs recognize remains unknown. The material sequenced was CD4+ T cells from blood, cultured in vitro. Receptor source: a human donor in good health.

J is TRBJ2-2 and V is TRBV2; D not certain. The V and J ends lost 6 bases and 5 bases respectively, with 13 bases between them. Germline V lookup: CDR1 SNHLY, CDR2 FYNNEI. The CDR3 runs 14 residues. Here the CDR3 reads CASSPRLETGELFF. The CDR3 nucleotides are TGTGCCAGCAGCCCGAGATTAGAGACCGGGGAGCTGTTTTTT.

The chain is built from TRBV20-1 and TRBJ2-1, with 12 bases identical to TRBD2. V lost 5 bases to trimming and J lost 7 bases; unmatched junction nucleotides: 15. Germline values: CDR1 DFQATT, CDR2 SNEGSKA (reference sequence). The CDR3 has 17 amino acids. CDR3 protein: CSARRTSGASSENEQFF. Here the CDR3 DNA reads TGCAGTGCTCGGAGGACTAGCGGGGCAAGTTCAGAGAATGAGCAGTTCTTC.

Judged by abundance, this clonotype is medium-sized. The chain has TRBV20-1 and TRBJ1-6, with D maybe TRBD1 (5 bases). Deletions cut 0 bases from V and 6 bases from J, with 18 bases between. Germline values: CDR1 DFQATT, CDR2 SNEGSKA (reference sequence). The CDR3 is 17 residues long. The CDR3 region has the DNA TGCAGTGCTAGAGATCGTCGCAACCAGAGGGGTAATTCACCCCTCCACTTT. Translated, it gives CSARDRRNQRGNSPLHF.

The chain recombines TRBV7-2 with TRBJ2-6, with D unclear. The ends were cut back, 5 bases at V and 0 bases at J, with 14 bases in the middle. CDR3 size: 17 residues. The germline V gene encodes CDR1 SGHTA and CDR2 FQGNSA. DNA of the CDR3: TGTGCCAGCAGCCCGGGCTCTCCTTTCTCTGGGGCCAACGTCCTGACTTTC. This translates into CASSPGSPFSGANVLTF.

Only a few counts were recorded for this clonotype. V gene TRBV28 combines with J gene TRBJ2-7, with a possible D match to TRBD1 (6 bases). V was pared by 3 bases and J by 4 bases, with 13 bases between. The CDR3 is 14 amino acids. CDR1 is MDHEN and CDR2 is SYDVKM in the germline V gene. The chain's CDR3 is CASSLGTYRYEQYF. For the CDR3, the DNA is TGTGCCAGCAGTTTGGGGACATACAGATACGAGCAGTACTTC.

The chain combines TRBV24-1 with TRBJ2-1; 13 nucleotides line up with TRBD2. This CDR3 contains 15 residues. V lost 7 bases and J lost 3; bases outside the gene matches: 2. Germline CDR1 is KGHDR and CDR2 is SFDVKD. In DNA, the CDR3 is TGTGCCACCAGGGGGACTAGCGGGAACTACAATGAGCAGTTCTTC. It specifies CATRGTSGNYNEQFF.

This rearrangement joins TRBV30 to TRBJ1-2; D may be TRBD1 (6 bases). The CDR3 sequence is 13 residues long. Trimming removed 4 bases from V and 6 bases from J, with 15 bases in between. Germline assignment: CDR1 GTSNPN and CDR2 SVGIG (reference sequence). CDR3 sequence (DNA): TGTGCCTGGACCCTAGGACAGTCCGATGGCTACACCTTC. Residues: CAWTLGQSDGYTF.

By sample share, this clonotype is medium-sized (0.01 to 0.1%). This rearrangement joins TRBV6-1 to TRBJ2-7; D unresolved. The CDR3 length is 11 residues. Germline CDR1 reads MNHNS; CDR2 reads SASEGT. V lost 6 bases and J 2 bases, leaving 5 bases between the germline ends. CDR3 protein: CASSSAYEQYF. The DNA of the CDR3 is TGTGCCAGCAGCTCAGCCTACGAGCAGTACTTC.

This clonotype appeared a few times. The genes are TRBV28 and TRBJ2-1, with D possibly matching TRBD1 (6 bases). The CDR3 consists of 18 residues. Trimming removed 4 bases from V and 2 bases from J, with 21 bases in between. CDR1 and CDR2 from the germline V gene are MDHEN and SYDVKM. CDR3 in amino acids: CASSSLAGQTGPYNEQFF. The CDR3 DNA is TGTGCCAGCAGTTCCCTGGCCGGACAGACGGGTCCCTACAATGAGCAGTTCTTC.

This clonotype was seen only a few times. The chain joins TRBV28 to TRBJ2-7, with a tentative D call TRBD2 (5 bases). Germline CDR1 MDHEN, CDR2 SYDVKM. V lost 3 bases and J 0 bases, leaving 12 bases between the germline ends. CDR3 size: 15 residues. CDR3 residues: CASSLLSVSSYEQYF. The CDR3 DNA follows: TGTGCCAGCAGTTTGCTTAGCGTCAGCTCCTACGAGCAGTACTTC.

This clonotype is medium-sized (0.01 to 0.1%) by share. The chain joins TRBV20-1 to TRBJ2-6, with unresolved D. The V end was cut by 0 bases, the J end by 0 bases, with 24 bases between. CDR3 length: 21 residues. The germline V gene has CDR1 DFQATT and CDR2 SNEGSKA (reference sequence). CDR3: CSARDLDGPRGLGSGANVLTF. CDR3 nucleotide sequence: TGCAGTGCTAGAGATTTAGATGGTCCCAGAGGCTTGGGCTCTGGGGCCAACGTCCTGACTTTC.

A few counts support this clonotype. The gene calls are TRBV5-4 and TRBJ1-2, with 9 nucleotides matching TRBD1. The J segment lost 1 base and the V segment lost 4 bases, leaving 11 bases of the junction unmatched. The CDR3 has 17 residues. Germline V gives CDR1 SGHNT, CDR2 YYREEE (reference sequence). CDR3 in amino acids: CASSPGQGTGLNYGYTF. CDR3 nucleotides: TGTGCCAGCAGCCCCGGACAGGGGACGGGGCTTAACTATGGCTACACCTTC. Variable domain in full (rest from reference TRBV5-4 and TRBJ1-2): ETGVTQSPTHLIKTRGQQVTLRCSSQSGHNTVSWYQQALGQGPQFIFQYYREEENGRGNFPPRFSGLQFPNYSSELNVNALELDDSALYLCASSPGQGTGLNYGYTFGSGTRLTVV.

The chain couples TRBV10-3 to TRBJ2-1, with D maybe TRBD2 (6 bases). CDR1 and CDR2 (germline): ENHRY, SYGVKD. V gave up 1 base and J gave up 9 bases, with 13 bases separating them. This CDR3 is built from 14 residues. CDR3 loop: CAISEFRGNTEQFF. CDR3 nucleotide sequence: TGTGCCATCAGTGAGTTTCGGGGGAATACTGAGCAGTTCTTC.

The chain recombines TRBV28 with TRBJ1-4; D not certain. V lost 6 bases and J 6 bases, leaving 5 bases between the germline ends. CDR1 MDHEN and CDR2 SYDVKM come from the germline V gene. The CDR3 sequence is 11 residues long. CDR3 in amino acids: CASSDDEKLFF. CDR3 DNA sequence: TGTGCCAGCAGCGACGATGAAAAACTGTTTTTT.

In this sample, this clonotype turned up a few times. This chain links TRBV20-1 with TRBJ1-4; 9 bases match TRBD1. Per germline, CDR1 DFQATT and CDR2 SNEGSKA (reference sequence). With V trimmed by 1 base and J by 4 bases, 4 bases remained unmatched. There are 15 residues in the CDR3. CDR3 region: CSARGQGENNEKLFF. The CDR3 DNA is TGCAGTGCTAGAGGACAGGGGGAGAATAATGAAAAACTGTTTTTT.

This clonotype was counted only a few times. A much larger clone differs by one base, so this may be a read error. The chain links TRBV10-2 to TRBJ1-2, with 9 bases that match TRBD1. V was clipped by 5 bases and J by 5 bases; unmatched bases: 6. The V gene's germline CDR1 is WSHSY and CDR2 SAAADI. This CDR3 comprises 14 residues. CDR3 sequence: CASSLGTGTYGYTF. CDR3 coding DNA: TGCGCCAGCAGTCTCGGGACAGGGACGTATGGCTACACCTTC.

This clonotype was seen a handful of times. The chain carries TRBV12-3 or TRBV12-4 and TRBJ2-3; maybe TRBD1 (6 bases). The germline V and J ends were trimmed by 2 bases and 4 bases, with 10 bases remaining between them. The CDR3 sequence is 14 residues long. The CDR3, as DNA: TGTGCCAGCAGTTTATTTGGGGGCGCAGATACGCAGTATTTT. This codes for CASSLFGGADTQYF.

By sample fraction, this clonotype is medium-sized. This sequence joins TRBV10-3 and TRBJ1-6, with a possible D match to TRBD1 (5 bases). The V gene lost 6 bases and the J gene lost 8 bases, with 8 bases spanning the gap. This CDR3 comprises 12 residues. Germline CDR1 is ENHRY and CDR2 is SYGVKD. Here the CDR3 reads CAISREDSPLHF. CDR3 DNA sequence: TGTGCCATCAGCAGGGAGGATTCACCCCTCCACTTT.

By proportion, this clonotype is medium-sized. The rearrangement joins TRBV2 to TRBJ1-2, with a weak D call TRBD1 (5 bases). CDR3 length: 13 residues. Germline V gene sequence: CDR1 SNHLY, CDR2 FYNNEI. Trimming took off 3 bases at V and 3 bases at J, with 8 bases between the two ends. The DNA of the CDR3 is TGTGCCAGCAGTGAGTCCAGGGACTATGGCTACACCTTC. Residues: CASSESRDYGYTF.

The chain uses TRBV5-1 and TRBJ2-7; D uncertain. Germline CDR1 and CDR2: SGHRS and YFSETQ. Trimming stripped 0 bases from V and 2 bases from J, with 12 bases between. The CDR3 runs 15 residues. The CDR3 reads CASSLGADDTYEQYF. The CDR3 nucleotides read TGCGCCAGCAGCTTGGGGGCAGATGATACCTACGAGCAGTACTTC.

The chain employs TRBV5-1 and TRBJ2-3; perhaps TRBD1 as D (5 bases). CDR1 is SGHRS, CDR2 YFSETQ, per germline. Trimming left V 6 bases short and J 3 bases short, with 8 bases between. The CDR3 is 12 residues long. The CDR3 nucleotides are TGCGCCAGCACAGGGCTGACAGATACGCAGTATTTT. Translation gives CASTGLTDTQYF. The full variable domain, completed using reference TRBV5-1 and TRBJ2-3, is KAGVTQTPRYLIKTRGQQVTLSCSPISGHRSVSWYQQTPGQGLQFLFEYFSETQRNKGNFPGRFSGRQFSNSRSEMNVSTLELGDSALYLCASTGLTDTQYFGPGTRLTVL.

This clonotype showed up just a few times. The chain is built from TRBV5-1 and TRBJ2-1; D perhaps matches TRBD1 (5 bases). In germline, CDR1 is SGHRS, CDR2 YFSETQ. The CDR3 loop spans 15 amino acids. Deletions cut 5 bases from V and 2 bases from J, with 14 bases between. The CDR3 is CASRKDSATYNEQFF. CDR3 sequence (DNA): TGCGCCAGCAGGAAAGACAGTGCTACCTACAATGAGCAGTTCTTC.

This clonotype is judged large. This rearrangement joins TRBV7-8 to TRBJ1-6; weak D call: TRBD1 (5 bases). From germline, CDR1 is SGHVS and CDR2 FQNEAQ. The CDR3 is made up of 14 amino acids. V gave up 3 bases and J gave up 9 bases, with 12 bases separating them. In nucleotides, the CDR3 is TGTGCCAGCAGCTTCCAGGGAAGTGGTTCACCCCTCCACTTT. This gives the protein CASSFQGSGSPLHF.

This clonotype is labeled as medium-sized. The gene calls are TRBV5-4 and TRBJ1-1, with D possibly being TRBD1 (6 bases). The V gene's germline CDR1 is SGHNT and CDR2 YYREEE (reference sequence). Trimming shortened V by 4 bases and J by 1 base, and 11 bases separated the two germline ends. CDR3 length equals 14 residues. The CDR3 region has the DNA TGTGCCAGCAGCGCGGACAGATCGAACACTGAAGCTTTCTTT. It specifies CASSADRSNTEAFF.